This T cell receptor (beta chain) was sequenced in a study of T cells in Graves' hyperthyroidism and ophthalmopathy. Study-level points and caveats: Ophthalmopathy onset followed model prediction by a median about six months.

Graves' hyperthyroidism was deemed stable absent ophthalmopathy progression within 18 months. Reasons for excluding patients were uncontrolled infection, other autoimmune disease, pregnancy or lactation. Many counts were recorded for this clonotype. Its antigen remains unidentified. What was amplified from RNA transcripts were TCR beta CDR3 regions. The study used the HTBI primer set for a first-round RT-PCR of the TCR CDR3. TCRdb reprocessed the multiplex PCR reads via MiXCR and lists one record per CDR3 protein. The table lists approximately 590,000 distinct CDR3 sequences, 46% of them singletons. CDR3 length: 13 residues. V lost 4 bases to trimming and J lost 3 bases, with 10 bases between them. Germline V gene data show CDR1 as DFQATT and CDR2 as SNEGSKA (reference sequence).

The source is a woman in her late teens or twenties with Graves' hyperthyroidism. Sequenced input: peripheral blood or thyroid tissue (not recorded which). The chain uses TRBV20-1 and TRBJ1-5; unclear D gene. DNA of the CDR3: TGCAGTGCTATGCGCGGGCCCAATCAGCCCCAGCATTTT. As protein: CSAMRGPNQPQHF.